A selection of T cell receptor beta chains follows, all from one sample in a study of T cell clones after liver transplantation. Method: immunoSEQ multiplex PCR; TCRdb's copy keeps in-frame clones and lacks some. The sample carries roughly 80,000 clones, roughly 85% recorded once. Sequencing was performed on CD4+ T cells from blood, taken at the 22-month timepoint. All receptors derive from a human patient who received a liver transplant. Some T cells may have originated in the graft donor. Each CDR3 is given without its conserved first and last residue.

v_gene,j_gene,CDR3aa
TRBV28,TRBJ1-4,ASSNEKLF
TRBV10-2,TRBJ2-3,ASTPEGVDTQY
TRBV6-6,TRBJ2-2,ASSYGNRGHGGELF
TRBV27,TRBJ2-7,ASSRRQNQGIYEQY
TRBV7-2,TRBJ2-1,ASSHPATSGSLNEQF
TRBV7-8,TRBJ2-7,ASSNQGYEQY
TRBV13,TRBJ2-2,ASSPGTVNYPEVELF
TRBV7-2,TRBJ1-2,ASSLHRAGYGYT
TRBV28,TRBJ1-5,ASSFLSEGAVGQPQH
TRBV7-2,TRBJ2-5,ASSYQQGATGGNTQY
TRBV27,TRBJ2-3,ASSLFAVGTDTQY
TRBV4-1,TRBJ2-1,ASRYTPGPEGNEQF
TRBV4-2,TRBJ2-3,ASSQGSAGGPQDTQY
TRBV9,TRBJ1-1,ASSVGRTNTEAF
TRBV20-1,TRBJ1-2,SATALNGYT
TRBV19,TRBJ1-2,ASSIGGQGTGYGYT
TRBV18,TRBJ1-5,ASSPTSNQPQH
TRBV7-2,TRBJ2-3,ASSFRGTDTQY
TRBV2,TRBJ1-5,ASSEGQGYRSNQPQH
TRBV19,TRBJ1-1,ASRQGIGEAF
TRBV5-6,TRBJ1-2,ASSTRGTSGYT
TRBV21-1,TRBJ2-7,ASSKAPIGQYYEQY
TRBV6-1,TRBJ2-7,ASSDWSEQY
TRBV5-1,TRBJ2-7,ASGKQVAPYEQY
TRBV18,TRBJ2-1,ASSPGLAGANEQF
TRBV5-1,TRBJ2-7,ASSGPGGHSYEQY
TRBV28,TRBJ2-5,ASTSRWEGYQETQY
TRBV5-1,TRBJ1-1,ASSLAGGTNTEAF
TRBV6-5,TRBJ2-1,ASSTRGEQF
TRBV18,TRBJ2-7,ASSPEGYEQY
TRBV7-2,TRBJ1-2,ASSPGRARNYGYT
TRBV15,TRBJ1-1,ATRMTATREAF
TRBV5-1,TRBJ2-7,ASSRGTSGRWGEQY
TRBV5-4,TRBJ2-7,ASSFPGQGAYEQY
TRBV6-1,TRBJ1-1,ASSSDRATEAF
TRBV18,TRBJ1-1,ASSPNGQGAEAF
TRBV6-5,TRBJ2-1,ASSYSPSGSVNEQF
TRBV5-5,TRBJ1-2,ASRVSISRKTYGYT
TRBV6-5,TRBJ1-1,ASSSIRVDSTEAF
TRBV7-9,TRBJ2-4,ASSRPGLAGGHKNIQY
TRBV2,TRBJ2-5,ASSANKAETQY
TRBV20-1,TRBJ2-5,SAKFGETQY
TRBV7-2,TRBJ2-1,ASSPKFVGTGDNEQF
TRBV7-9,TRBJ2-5,ASSLGRGGLETQY
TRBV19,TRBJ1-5,ASTGQNQPQH
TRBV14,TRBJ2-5,ASSAQLTETQY
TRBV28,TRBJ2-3,ASSSLRLATTDTQY
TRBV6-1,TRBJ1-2,ASSEWSGTVAYGYT
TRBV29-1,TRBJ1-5,SVSDRVDQPQH
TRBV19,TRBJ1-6,ASALRARDSPLH
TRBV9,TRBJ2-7,ASSVRSGSSYEQY
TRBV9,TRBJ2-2,ASSVGQSTGELF
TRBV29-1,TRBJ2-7,SVKRPFYEQY
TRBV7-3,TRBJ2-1,ASSLSRSPGEQF